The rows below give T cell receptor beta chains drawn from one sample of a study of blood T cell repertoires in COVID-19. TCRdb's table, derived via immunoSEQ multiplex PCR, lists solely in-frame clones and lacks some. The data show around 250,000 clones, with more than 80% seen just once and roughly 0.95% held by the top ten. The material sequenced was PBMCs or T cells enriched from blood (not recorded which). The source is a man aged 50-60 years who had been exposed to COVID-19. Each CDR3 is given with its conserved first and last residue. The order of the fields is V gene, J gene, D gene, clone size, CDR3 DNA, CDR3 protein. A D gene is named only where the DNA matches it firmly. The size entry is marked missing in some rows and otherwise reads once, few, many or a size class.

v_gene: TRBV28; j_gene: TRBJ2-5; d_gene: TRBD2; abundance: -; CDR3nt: TGTGCCAGCAGTTTTCTACTAGCGGGAGGGGAAGGGGAGACCCAGTACTTC; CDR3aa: CASSFLLAGGEGETQYF
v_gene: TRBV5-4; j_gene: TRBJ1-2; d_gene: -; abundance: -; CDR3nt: TGTGCCAGCAGCTTTGACATTTTTAACTATGGCTACACCTTC; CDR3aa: CASSFDIFNYGYTF
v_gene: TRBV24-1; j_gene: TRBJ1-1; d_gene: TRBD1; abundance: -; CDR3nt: TGTGCCACGGGACAGGGGGCGAACACTGAAGCTTTCTTT; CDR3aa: CATGQGANTEAFF
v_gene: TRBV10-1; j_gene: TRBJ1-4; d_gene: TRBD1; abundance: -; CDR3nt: TGCGCCGGGGACAGGGGGCCCTCAAATGAAAAACTGTTTTTT; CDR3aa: CAGDRGPSNEKLFF
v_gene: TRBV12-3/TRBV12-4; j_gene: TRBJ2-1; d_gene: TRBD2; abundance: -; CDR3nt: TGTGCCAGCCGCGGGAGACTGGGCAATGAGCAGTTCTTC; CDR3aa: CASRGRLGNEQFF
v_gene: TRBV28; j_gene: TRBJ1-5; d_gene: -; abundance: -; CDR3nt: TGTGCCAGCAGCCCCCACCTCCGAAGGAGTCAGCCCCAGCATTTT; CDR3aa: CASSPHLRRSQPQHF
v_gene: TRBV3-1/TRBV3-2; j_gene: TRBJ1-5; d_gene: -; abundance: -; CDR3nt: TGTGCCAGCAGCCAAAGTCGGTTCAATCAGCCCCAGCATTTT; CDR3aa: CASSQSRFNQPQHF
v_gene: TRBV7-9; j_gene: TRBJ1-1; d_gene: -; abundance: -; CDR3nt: TGTGCCAGCAAGCTGCAGGGAGGCATGAACACTGAAGCTTTCTTT; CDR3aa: CASKLQGGMNTEAFF
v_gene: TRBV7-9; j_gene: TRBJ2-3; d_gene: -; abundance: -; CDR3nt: TGTGCCAGCAGCGGGACACTCGATACGCAGTATTTT; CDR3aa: CASSGTLDTQYF
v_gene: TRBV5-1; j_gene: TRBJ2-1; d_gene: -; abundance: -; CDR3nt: TGCGCCAGCAGCTTGTTACGTGGGAGCTACAATGAGCAGTTCTTC; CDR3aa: CASSLLRGSYNEQFF
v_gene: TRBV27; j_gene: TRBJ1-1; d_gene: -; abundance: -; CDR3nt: TGTGCCAGCAGTCACGGGGGTAGGTCACGCGCTTTCTTT; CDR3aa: CASSHGGRSRAFF
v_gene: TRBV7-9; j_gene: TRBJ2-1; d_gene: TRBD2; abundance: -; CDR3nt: TGTGCCAGCAGCCCTAGCGGGGCCAGGTTGAATGAGCAGTTCTTC; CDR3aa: CASSPSGARLNEQFF
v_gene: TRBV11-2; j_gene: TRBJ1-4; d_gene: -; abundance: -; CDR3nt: TGTGCCAGCAGCTTAGTTCGGGGGAGCGGTACTAATGAAAAACTGTTTTTT; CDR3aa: CASSLVRGSGTNEKLFF
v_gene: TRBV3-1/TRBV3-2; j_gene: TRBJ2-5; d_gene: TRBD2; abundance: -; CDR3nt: TGTGCCAGCAGCCAAGGACTAGCGGGGTTCGAGACCCAGTACTTC; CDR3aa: CASSQGLAGFETQYF
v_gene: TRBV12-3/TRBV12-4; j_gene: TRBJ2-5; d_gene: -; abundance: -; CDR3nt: TGTGCTTCCCAGGGGCAAGAGACCCAGTACTTC; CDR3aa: CASQGQETQYF
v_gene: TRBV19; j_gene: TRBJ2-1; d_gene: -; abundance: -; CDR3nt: TGTGCCAGTAGTATTTTGAGGGAAACCTACAATGAGCAGTTCTTC; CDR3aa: CASSILRETYNEQFF
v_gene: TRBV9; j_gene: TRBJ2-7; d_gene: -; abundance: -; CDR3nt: TGTGCCAGCAGCGCTACAGGGGGGGTCGAGTACGGCGAGCAGTACTTC; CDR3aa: CASSATGGVEYGEQYF
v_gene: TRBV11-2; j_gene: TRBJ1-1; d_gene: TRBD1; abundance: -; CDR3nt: TGTGCCAGCAGTTTTTCGGACAGGGACACTGAAGCTTTCTTT; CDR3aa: CASSFSDRDTEAFF
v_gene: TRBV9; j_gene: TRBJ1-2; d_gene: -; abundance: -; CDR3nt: TGTGCCAGCAGCGGACCTGGGCGGGGGCCCAGCTATGGCTACACCTTC; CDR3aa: CASSGPGRGPSYGYTF
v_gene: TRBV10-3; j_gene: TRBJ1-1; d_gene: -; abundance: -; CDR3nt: TGTGCCATCAGTGAGTCCGGCGGGGCCACTGAAGCTTTCTTT; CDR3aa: CAISESGGATEAFF
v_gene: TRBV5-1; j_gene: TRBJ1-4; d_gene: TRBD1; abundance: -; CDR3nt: TGCGCCAGCAGCGGCGGGACAGCTGCAACTAATGAAAAACTGTTTTTT; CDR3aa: CASSGGTAATNEKLFF
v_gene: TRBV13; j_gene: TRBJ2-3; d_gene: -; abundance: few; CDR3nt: TGTGCCAGCAGCTCCATTGGTGGGTGGAGCGAAACAGATACGCAGTATTTT; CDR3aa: CASSSIGGWSETDTQYF
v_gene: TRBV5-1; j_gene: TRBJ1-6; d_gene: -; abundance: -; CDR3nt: TGCGCCAGCAGCTGGGGACTCTTTCCTGGCACCTATAATTCACCCCTCCACTTT; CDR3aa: CASSWGLFPGTYNSPLHF
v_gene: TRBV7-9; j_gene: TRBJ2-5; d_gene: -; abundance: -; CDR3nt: TGTGCCAGCAGCCCCCAGGGGGAGACCCAGTACTTC; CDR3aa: CASSPQGETQYF